The T cell receptor beta chain under discussion was sequenced for a study of blood T cell repertoires in COVID-19. In the study overall: Researchers got acute and convalescent COVID-19 samples from the United States, Italy and Spain. Sample material is recorded as cDNA or gDNA derived from T cells, B-cell-depleted T cells, or PBMCs.

This CDR3 region has 16 residues. As processed by the authors: How many nucleated cells were present was estimated from reference gene primer amplification. The method was immunoSEQ multiplex PCR; TCRdb's version includes in-frame clones alone and lacks a portion of them. V and J calls and clone size are given by that table; D and trimming were obtained from the DNA. The sample carries roughly 40,000 clones, roughly 79% recorded once. This clone was detected once. The material sequenced was peripheral blood. The TCR originated in a woman of 80 years or more with acute or convalescent COVID-19. The rearrangement uses TRBV21-1 and TRBJ1-5. TRBV21-1 is reported as a pseudogene. The CDR3 bases are TGTGCCAGCAGCAAAGGAGGTCGGAATAGCAATCAGCCCCAGCATTTT. Its translation is CASSKGGRNSNQPQHF.